This T cell receptor beta chain emerged from a study of blood T cell repertoires in COVID-19. Authors' data handling: Counts of nucleated cells, estimated from reference gene primer amplification, were obtained. This table comes from immunoSEQ multiplex PCR, and its TCRdb copy is limited to in-frame clones, with some not included. For V, J and clone size, that table is used; D and trimming come from the DNA. The sample shows roughly 230,000 clones, about 80% of them seen only once. The CDR3 consists of 13 residues. CDR1 and CDR2 (germline): SGHRS, YFSETQ. V lost 3 bases, J lost 4 bases, and 1 base stayed unmatched. This clone has more than one count but fewer than ten. Those enrolled, adults aged about 18 to 89 years, came from roughly 23 US areas.

The sequence came from a man aged 50-59 years who had recovered from COVID-19. Sample: PBMCs or T cells enriched from blood (not recorded which). The V and J genes are TRBV5-1 and TRBJ1-5; 7 nucleotides match TRBD1. CDR3 coding DNA: TGCGCCAGCAGCTGGGGACAGAATCAGCCCCAGCATTTT. Translated: CASSWGQNQPQHF.